This TCR beta chain is from a study of T-cell reconstitution after alpha-beta-depleted transplantation in children. Unique molecular identifiers were used to barcode this TCRbeta library. Each CDR3 protein gets one entry after TCRdb re-called the PCR reads with MiXCR. This sample carries about 140,000 distinct CDR3 sequences, about 9% of them seen once, and the ten largest clones take 15% to 20%. This clonotype was counted at least ten times. What it recognizes is unknown. Whole-study findings and limits: Fresh T-cell production supplied most of the T-cell counts and diversity seen one year after transplant. Surviving thymic progenitors and recipient T cells were the source of high TCRbeta diversity at day 60 in some patients. There were reportedly several hundred expanded graft clones from which alpha-beta T cells came about two months after transplant.

Trimming took 6 bases from V and 1 from J, leaving 18 bases between them. Germline V gene data show CDR1 as SQVTM and CDR2 as ANQGSEA. The CDR3 runs 15 residues. This receptor was obtained from a female patient aged 2-10 years who had a stem cell transplant for congenital amegakaryocytic thrombocytopenia, so the T cells may come from the graft donor. V is TRBV29-1 and J is TRBJ1-2; D is unresolved. Sequenced material: PBMCs, mostly from graft donor cells, taken 180 days after TCRalphabeta/CD19-depleted stem cell transplant. DNA of the CDR3: TGCAGCGTGGATAAAATCGGGCCAATTAACTATGGCTACACCTTC. It translates to CSVDKIGPINYGYTF.